The rows below give T cell receptor beta chains drawn from one sample of a study of blood T cell repertoires in COVID-19. Libraries were prepared by immunoSEQ multiplex PCR; TCRdb keeps only in-frame clonotypes and omits some of them. The sample has 120,000 or so clones, approximately 87% seen once. Sequencing was carried out using peripheral blood. These receptor sequences come from a man aged 55-75 years with acute or convalescent COVID-19. The CDR3 runs from the conserved cysteine through the conserved F or W. Fields, in order: clone size, D gene, J gene, V gene, CDR3 DNA, CDR3 protein. D genes are given only for firm matches. A row's size may be missing; if present it is once, few, many or a size class.

abundance: .; d_gene: TRBD2; j_gene: TRBJ2-7; v_gene: TRBV11-2; CDR3nt: TGTGCCAGCAGCTTAGAGCTAGCGGGGCACTACGAGCAGTACTTC; CDR3aa: CASSLELAGHYEQYF
abundance: .; d_gene: TRBD2; j_gene: TRBJ2-7; v_gene: TRBV4-3; CDR3nt: TGCGCCAGCAGCCAAGGCAGCGGGAGAGGCGAGCAGTACTTC; CDR3aa: CASSQGSGRGEQYF
abundance: .; d_gene: TRBD1; j_gene: TRBJ2-7; v_gene: TRBV28; CDR3nt: TGTGCCAGCAGTTCTTGGGGACAGGGGGCGGGTGAGCAGTACTTC; CDR3aa: CASSSWGQGAGEQYF
abundance: .; d_gene: TRBD1; j_gene: TRBJ2-2; v_gene: TRBV11-2; CDR3nt: TGTGCCAGCAGCCAAGGGACAGGGGGCACCGGGGAGCTGTTTTTT; CDR3aa: CASSQGTGGTGELFF
abundance: .; d_gene: .; j_gene: TRBJ2-5; v_gene: TRBV27; CDR3nt: TGTGCCAGCAGTCCCCGTGTGCGGGGAGAGACCCAGTACTTC; CDR3aa: CASSPRVRGETQYF
abundance: .; d_gene: TRBD2; j_gene: TRBJ2-1; v_gene: TRBV5-5; CDR3nt: TGTGCCAGCAGCTCAAAACCACTAGCGGTAAATGACAATGAGCAGTTCTTC; CDR3aa: CASSSKPLAVNDNEQFF
abundance: once; d_gene: TRBD2; j_gene: TRBJ2-5; v_gene: TRBV2; CDR3nt: TGTGCCGGGGCCGCAATTAGCGGGGGAGCCGGGGAGACCCAGTACTTC; CDR3aa: CAGAAISGGAGETQYF
abundance: .; d_gene: .; j_gene: TRBJ2-7; v_gene: TRBV9; CDR3nt: TGTGCCAGCAGCCCCGGCAGGGGTAGCTCCTACGAGCAGTACTTC; CDR3aa: CASSPGRGSSYEQYF
abundance: once; d_gene: TRBD2; j_gene: TRBJ2-5; v_gene: TRBV3-1/TRBV3-2; CDR3nt: TGTGCCAGCAGCGGGACTAGCGGCGAGACCCAGTACTTC; CDR3aa: CASSGTSGETQYF
abundance: .; d_gene: TRBD1; j_gene: TRBJ1-2; v_gene: TRBV27; CDR3nt: TGTGCCAGCAGTCAACGGGACAGGGACGATGGCTACACCTTC; CDR3aa: CASSQRDRDDGYTF